Below, 12 T cell receptor beta chains from the same sample are listed, as sequenced in a study of blood T cell repertoires in COVID-19 (dated by TCRdb to 2019 to 2021). Library preparation used the immunoSEQ multiplex PCR assay. The table was pulled from immuneACCESS by TCRdb, which kept in-frame rearrangements only. Such tables lose some clones; where checked, under half of the loss comes from unresolved V genes, and the rest has no known cause. In all, the sample holds 200,000 to 250,000 clones, and approximately 83% of those were seen once. The ten largest clones represent 3.5% to 4.5% of the sample. Sequencing was done on a sample of PBMCs or T cells enriched from blood (not recorded which). The receptors here all came from a middle-aged woman with acute COVID-19.

This sequence joins TRBV29-1 and TRBJ2-1; 15 bases match TRBD2. V shed 5 bases and J 9 bases; nucleotides not matched to a gene: 8. Germline V lookup: CDR1 SQVTM, CDR2 ANQGSEA. The CDR3 totals 15 residues. The CDR3 here is CSVLLPGLAGGEQFF. CDR3 DNA: TGCAGCGTTCTCCTACCGGGACTAGCGGGAGGTGAGCAGTTCTTC.

The genes are TRBV27 and TRBJ1-1; the match to TRBD1 covers 7 bases. With 8 bases clipped from V and 4 bases from J, the junction kept 10 bases outside the gene matches. Germline V lookup: CDR1 MNHEY, CDR2 SMNVEV (reference sequence). The CDR3 contains 14 residues. CDR3 coding DNA: TGTGCCAGCTCCCCCCGACAGGGCGGCACTGAAGCTTTCTTT. Protein product: CASSPRQGGTEAFF.

The genes are TRBV27 and TRBJ2-7, with D perhaps matching TRBD1 (5 bases). CDR3 length: 13 amino acids. The germline V gene encodes CDR1 MNHEY and CDR2 SMNVEV (reference sequence). Trimming stripped 7 bases from V and 6 bases from J, with 16 bases between. CDR3 nucleotides: TGTGCCAGCACTGTGCTGGGGCCCTCCGAGCAGTACTTC. Encoded protein: CASTVLGPSEQYF.

The chain uses TRBV28 and TRBJ2-7, with D perhaps matching TRBD1 (6 bases). Germline lookup yields CDR1 MDHEN and CDR2 SYDVKM. Between the trimmed V and J ends, which lost 7 bases and 4 bases, there was a span of 8 bases. The CDR3 is 11 amino acids. The CDR3 DNA follows: TGTGCCAGCATACAGGGTTACGAGCAGTACTTC. It yields the protein CASIQGYEQYF.

The chain uses TRBV6-2 or TRBV6-3 and TRBJ1-4; D call uncertain. The CDR3 has 15 residues. Trimming took off 4 bases at V and 6 bases at J, with 15 bases between the two ends. Germline V gene sequence: CDR1 MNHEY, CDR2 SVGEGT. CDR3 nucleotide sequence: TGTGCCAGCAGTTCCAGGCCCCGGCCCGATGAAAAACTGTTTTTT. This sequence encodes CASSSRPRPDEKLFF.

The J gene is TRBJ1-3, the V gene TRBV4-1, with 8 positions matching TRBD1. The junction had 7 bases not matched to a gene; V was cut back by 0 bases and J by 0 bases. The CDR3 length is 18 residues. Germline CDR1 reads MGHRA; CDR2 reads YSYEKL. The CDR3 DNA is TGCGCCAGCAGCCAAGAACGGGGACAGGTGGGCTCTGGAAACACCATATATTTT. It encodes CASSQERGQVGSGNTIYF.

V is TRBV28 and J is TRBJ2-1; D unclear. Trimming stripped 5 bases from V and 6 bases from J, with 17 bases between. Germline CDR1 is MDHEN and CDR2 is SYDVKM. The CDR3 loop spans 15 amino acids. CDR3 in DNA: TGTGCCAGCAGTACCACTTACCCGACTCTCAATGAGCAGTTCTTC. Its protein is CASSTTYPTLNEQFF.

The chain combines TRBV7-9 with TRBJ2-7, with TRBD2 identical over 8 bases. Germline lookup yields CDR1 SEHNR and CDR2 FQNEAQ (reference sequence). J lost 8 bases, V lost 1 base, and 10 bases had no gene match. The CDR3 runs to 15 residues. For the CDR3, the DNA is TGTGCCAGCAGCTTAGTATCAGCGGGAGTGCGTAAGCAGTACTTC. It codes for CASSLVSAGVRKQYF.

V is TRBV5-1 and J is TRBJ2-5; TRBD2 matches at 12 bases. The CDR3 runs 18 residues. Trimming took 2 bases from V and 5 from J; bases not matched to a gene: 13. The germline V gene has CDR1 SGHRS and CDR2 YFSETQ. CDR3 loop: CASSFLTYMTSGSETQYF. As DNA, the CDR3 is TGCGCCAGCAGCTTCCTGACCTACATGACTAGCGGGAGTGAGACCCAGTACTTC.

This clone was seen once. The DNA for the CDR3 is TGTGCCAGCAGCTTCAGGGGCGCTGGGAATGAGCAGTTCTTC. The encoded protein is CASSFRGAGNEQFF. This sequence joins TRBV7-3 and TRBJ2-1; a weak D match, TRBD1 (6 bases). The CDR3 is 14 residues long. Germline lookup yields CDR1 SGHTA and CDR2 FQGTGA. V gave up 3 bases and J gave up 7 bases, with 13 bases separating them.

The rearrangement uses TRBV5-5 and TRBJ1-3, with a tentative D call TRBD1 (5 bases). The germline V and J ends were trimmed by 0 bases and 2 bases, with 9 bases remaining between them. The germline V gene has CDR1 SGHKS and CDR2 YYEKEE (reference sequence). The CDR3 spans 15 residues. The CDR3 sequence is CASSLDIGAGNTIYF. DNA of the CDR3: TGTGCCAGCAGCTTGGACATAGGGGCTGGAAACACCATATATTTT. Full variable domain (outside the CDR3, taken from reference TRBV5-5 and TRBJ1-3): DAGVTQSPTHLIKTRGQQVTLRCSPISGHKSVSWYQQVLGQGPQFIFQYYEKEERGRGNFPDRFSARQFPNYSSELNVNALLLGDSALYLCASSLDIGAGNTIYFGEGSWLTVV.

This sequence joins TRBV5-6 and TRBJ2-1, with 7 bases identical to TRBD2. Germline CDR1 is SGHDT and CDR2 is YYEEEE. The CDR3 is 15 amino acids. V dropped 5 bases and J dropped 7; count of bases not matched to a gene: 12. The CDR3 loop reads CASSSRGSGWNEQFF. CDR3 DNA: TGTGCCAGCAGTTCCCGTGGTAGCGGGTGGAATGAGCAGTTCTTC.